This entry concerns a single T cell receptor beta chain. Its antigen is currently unknown. A 5'RACE reaction primed in the constant segment made cDNA libraries of TCR alpha and TCR beta, and these carried sample barcodes and UMIs. MiXCR, run by TCRdb on the 5' RACE reads, gives a single entry per CDR3 protein. The sample lists 470,000 or so distinct CDR3 sequences, 20% occurring once. This CDR3 spans 16 amino acids. CDR1 SGHRS and CDR2 YFSETQ come from the germline V gene. V was clipped by 0 bases and J by 4 bases, with 13 bases between them. The sample originates from a study of T-cell memory formation after mild COVID-19. Findings and limits, study-wide: Clones that contracted clustered mainly in CM and EM if CD4+ and in EMRA if CD8+. Day 15 to 85 contracting clones showed balanced CD4/CD8; day 15 to 37 expanders favored CD4+.

The chain combines TRBV5-1 with TRBJ2-2; D might be TRBD2 (5 bases). The sequencing sample was made of PBMCs or a T cell subset sorted from them (not recorded which). This clonotype was sampled from an adult woman who had mild COVID-19 (a few samples of this study predate the infection). Cell type and time point are not known. CDR3 protein: CASSLDGPRGTGELFF. The CDR3 bases are TGCGCCAGCAGCTTGGACGGGCCCCGGGGCACCGGGGAGCTGTTTTTT.